The clone carrying this T cell receptor (beta chain) was found once. The antigen is undetermined. Researchers used the Oncomine TCR Beta short-read assay to sequence DNA from cultured CD4+ T cells. TCRdb ran MiXCR on the PCR reads and lists one entry per CDR3 protein. Found here are more than 13,000 distinct CDR3 sequences, approximately 55% of them singletons; the top ten hold around 4.6%. This specimen comes from a study of vaccination and CD4 T cells after COVID-19. Study information: Overlapping spike peptides served as the stimulus for the cells. These peptides came from SARS-CoV-2 and from the common cold coronaviruses HCoV-NL63, HCoV-OC43 and HCoV-229E. The authors gave control cultures a CEFX pool, an HIV-1 Nef pool, or no peptide.

V lost 0 bases and J 0 bases, leaving 12 bases between the germline ends. The CDR3 runs to 16 residues. The germline gives CDR1 DFQATT, CDR2 SNEGSKA (reference sequence). Treatment noted: approximately 11-day PBMC culture with coronavirus spike peptide pools or control peptides (ViraFEST assay). Peptide-pool expansion of antigen-specific T cells preceded TCR sequencing in ViraFEST. Specimen: CD4+ T cells from blood, cultured in vitro, collected before SARS-CoV-2 vaccination. This clonotype was obtained from a human donor who had recovered from COVID-19. This rearrangement joins TRBV20-1 to TRBJ1-5, with a weak D call TRBD1 (5 bases). CDR3 DNA sequence: TGCAGTGCTAGAGATGACAGTTTTTATAGCAATCAGCCCCAGCATTTT. Protein product: CSARDDSFYSNQPQHF.